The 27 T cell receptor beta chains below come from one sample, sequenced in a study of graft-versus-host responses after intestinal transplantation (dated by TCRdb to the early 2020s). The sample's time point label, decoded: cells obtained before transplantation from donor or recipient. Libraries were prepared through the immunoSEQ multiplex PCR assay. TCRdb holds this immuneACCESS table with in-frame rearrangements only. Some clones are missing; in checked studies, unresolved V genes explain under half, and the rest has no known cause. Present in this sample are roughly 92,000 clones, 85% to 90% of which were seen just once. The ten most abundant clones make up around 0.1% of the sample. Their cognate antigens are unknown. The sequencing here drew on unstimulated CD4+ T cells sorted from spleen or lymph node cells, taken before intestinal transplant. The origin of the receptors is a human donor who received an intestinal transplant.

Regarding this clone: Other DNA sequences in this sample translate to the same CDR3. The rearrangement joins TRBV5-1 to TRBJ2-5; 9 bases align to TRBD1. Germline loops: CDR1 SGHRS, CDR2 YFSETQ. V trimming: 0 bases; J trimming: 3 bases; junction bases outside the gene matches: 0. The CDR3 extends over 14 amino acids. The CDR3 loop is CASSLGDREETQYF. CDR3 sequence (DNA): TGCGCCAGCAGCTTGGGGGACAGGGAAGAGACCCAGTACTTC.

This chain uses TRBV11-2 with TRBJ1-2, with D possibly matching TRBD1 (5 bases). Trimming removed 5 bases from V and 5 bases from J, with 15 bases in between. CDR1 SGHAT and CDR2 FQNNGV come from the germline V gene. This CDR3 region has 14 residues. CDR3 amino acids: CASSQDMGKYGYTF. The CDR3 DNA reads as TGTGCCAGCAGCCAGGACATGGGGAAGTATGGCTACACCTTC.

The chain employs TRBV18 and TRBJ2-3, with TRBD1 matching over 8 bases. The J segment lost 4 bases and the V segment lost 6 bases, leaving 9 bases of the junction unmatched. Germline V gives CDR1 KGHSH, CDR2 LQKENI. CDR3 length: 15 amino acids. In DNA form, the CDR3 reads TGTGCCAGCTCGCCCGGACAGGGAAACGCAGATACGCAGTATTTT. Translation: CASSPGQGNADTQYF.

The CDR3 spells CASGAHRQGVPGELFF. CDR3 sequence (DNA): TGTGCCAGCGGAGCACACAGGCAGGGGGTCCCCGGGGAGCTGTTTTTT. The J gene is TRBJ2-2, the V gene TRBV28; 7 nucleotides align to TRBD1. Germline CDR1 reads MDHEN; CDR2 reads SYDVKM. J lost 6 bases, V lost 8 bases, and 15 bases had no gene match. CDR3 length equals 16 residues.

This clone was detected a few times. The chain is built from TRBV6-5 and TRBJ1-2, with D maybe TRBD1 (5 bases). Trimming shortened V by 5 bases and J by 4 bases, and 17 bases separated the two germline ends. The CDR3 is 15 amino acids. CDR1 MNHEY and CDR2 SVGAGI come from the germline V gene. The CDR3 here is CASSTQLTELYGYTF. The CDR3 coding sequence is TGTGCCAGCAGTACCCAACTGACAGAGCTCTATGGCTACACCTTC.

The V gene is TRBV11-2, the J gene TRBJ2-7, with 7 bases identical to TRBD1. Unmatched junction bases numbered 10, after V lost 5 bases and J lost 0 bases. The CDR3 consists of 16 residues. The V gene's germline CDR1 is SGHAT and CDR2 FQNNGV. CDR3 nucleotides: TGTGCCAGCAGCCCGATCGGACAGGTTGCCTCCTACGAGCAGTACTTC. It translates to CASSPIGQVASYEQYF.

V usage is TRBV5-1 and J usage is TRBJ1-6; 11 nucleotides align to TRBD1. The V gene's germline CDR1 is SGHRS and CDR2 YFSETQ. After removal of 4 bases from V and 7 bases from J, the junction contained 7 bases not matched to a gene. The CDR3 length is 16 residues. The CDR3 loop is CASSTGTGGLNSPLHF. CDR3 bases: TGCGCCAGCAGCACCGGGACAGGGGGATTGAATTCACCCCTCCACTTT.

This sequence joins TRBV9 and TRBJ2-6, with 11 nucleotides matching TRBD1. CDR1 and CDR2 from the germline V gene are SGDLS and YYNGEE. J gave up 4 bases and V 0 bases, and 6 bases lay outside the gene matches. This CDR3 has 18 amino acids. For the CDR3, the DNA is TGTGCCAGCAGCGTAGCTACGGGACAGGGGGACGGGGCCAACGTCCTGACTTTC. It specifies CASSVATGQGDGANVLTF.

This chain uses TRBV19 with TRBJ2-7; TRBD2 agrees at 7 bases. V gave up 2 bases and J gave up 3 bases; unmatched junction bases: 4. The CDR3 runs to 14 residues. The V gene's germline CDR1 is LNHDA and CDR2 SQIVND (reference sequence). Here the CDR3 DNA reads TGTGCCAGTAGTATAAGGGACTACTACTACGAGCAGTACTTC. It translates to CASSIRDYYYEQYF.

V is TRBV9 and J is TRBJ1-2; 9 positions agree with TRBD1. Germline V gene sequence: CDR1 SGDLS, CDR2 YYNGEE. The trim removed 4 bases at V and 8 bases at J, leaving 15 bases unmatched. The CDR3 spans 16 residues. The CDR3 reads CASSPQPAQGAGGYTF. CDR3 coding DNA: TGTGCCAGCAGCCCACAACCGGCACAGGGGGCGGGCGGCTACACCTTC.

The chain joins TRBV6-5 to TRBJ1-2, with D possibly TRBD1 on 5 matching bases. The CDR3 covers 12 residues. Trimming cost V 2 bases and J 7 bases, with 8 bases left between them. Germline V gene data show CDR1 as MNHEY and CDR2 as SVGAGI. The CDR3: CASSYQGTGYTF. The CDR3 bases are TGTGCCAGCAGTTACCAGGGTACTGGCTACACCTTC.

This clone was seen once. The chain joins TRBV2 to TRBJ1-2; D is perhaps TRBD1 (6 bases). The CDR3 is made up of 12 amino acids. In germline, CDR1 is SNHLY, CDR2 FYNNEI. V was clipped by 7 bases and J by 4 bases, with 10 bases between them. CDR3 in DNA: TGTGCCAGCATACAGGGCGGCTATGGCTACACCTTC. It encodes CASIQGGYGYTF.

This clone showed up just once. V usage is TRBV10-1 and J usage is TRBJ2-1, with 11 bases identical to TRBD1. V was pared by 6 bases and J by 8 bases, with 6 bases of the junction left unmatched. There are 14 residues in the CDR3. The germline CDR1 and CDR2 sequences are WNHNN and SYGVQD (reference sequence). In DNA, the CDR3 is TGCGCCAGCAGCAAATGGACAGGGGGCTATGAGCAGTTCTTC. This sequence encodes CASSKWTGGYEQFF.

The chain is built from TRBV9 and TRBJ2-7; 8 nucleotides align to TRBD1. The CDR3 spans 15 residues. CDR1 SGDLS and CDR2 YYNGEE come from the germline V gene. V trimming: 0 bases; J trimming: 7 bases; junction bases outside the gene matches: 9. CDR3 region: CASSVDGTGRGEQYF. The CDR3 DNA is TGTGCCAGCAGCGTAGACGGGACAGGTCGGGGGGAGCAGTACTTC.

The CDR3 protein is CASSFESWNSPLHF. The CDR3, as DNA: TGTGCCAGCAGCTTTGAGAGTTGGAATTCACCCCTCCACTTT. The chain is built from TRBV5-6 and TRBJ1-6; D ambiguous. The CDR3 extends over 14 amino acids. Germline-derived CDR1 and CDR2 are SGHDT and YYEEEE. Trimming took off 2 bases at V and 7 bases at J, with 10 bases between the two ends.

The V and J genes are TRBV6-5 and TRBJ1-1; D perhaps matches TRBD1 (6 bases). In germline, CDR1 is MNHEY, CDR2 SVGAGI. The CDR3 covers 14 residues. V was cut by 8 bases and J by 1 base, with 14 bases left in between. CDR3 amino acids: CASCEGGANTEAFF. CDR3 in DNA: TGTGCCAGCTGTGAAGGGGGGGCGAACACTGAAGCTTTCTTT.

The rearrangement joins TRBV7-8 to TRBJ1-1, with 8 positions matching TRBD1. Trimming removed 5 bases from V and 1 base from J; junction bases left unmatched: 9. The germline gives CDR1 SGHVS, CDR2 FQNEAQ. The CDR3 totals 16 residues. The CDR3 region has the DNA TGTGCCAGCAGCCCCCGGACAGGGCAGACGAACACTGAAGCTTTCTTT. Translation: CASSPRTGQTNTEAFF.

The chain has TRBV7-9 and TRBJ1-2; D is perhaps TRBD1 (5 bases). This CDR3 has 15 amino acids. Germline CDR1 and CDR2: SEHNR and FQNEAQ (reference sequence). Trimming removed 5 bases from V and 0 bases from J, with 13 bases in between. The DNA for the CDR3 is TGTGCCAGCAGCCCCGGGGGAGGGGCTAACTATGGCTACACCTTC. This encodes CASSPGGGANYGYTF.

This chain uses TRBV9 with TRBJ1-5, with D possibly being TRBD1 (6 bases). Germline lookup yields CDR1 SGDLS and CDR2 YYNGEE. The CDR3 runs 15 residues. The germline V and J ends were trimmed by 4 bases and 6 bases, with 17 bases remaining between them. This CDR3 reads CASSPSNREGQPQHF. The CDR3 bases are TGTGCCAGCAGCCCATCCAACAGGGAAGGTCAGCCCCAGCATTTT. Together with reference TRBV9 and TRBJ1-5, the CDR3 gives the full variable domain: DSGVTQTPKHLITATGQRVTLRCSPRSGDLSVYWYQQSLDQGLQFLIQYYNGEERAKGNILERFSAQQFPDLHSELNLSSLELGDSALYFCASSPSNREGQPQHFGDGTRLSIL.

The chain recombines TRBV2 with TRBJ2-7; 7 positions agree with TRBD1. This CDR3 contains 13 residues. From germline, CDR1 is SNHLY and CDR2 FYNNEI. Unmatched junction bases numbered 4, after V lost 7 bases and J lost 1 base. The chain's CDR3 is CASTDRVSYEQYF. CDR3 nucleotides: TGTGCCAGCACCGACAGGGTATCCTACGAGCAGTACTTC.

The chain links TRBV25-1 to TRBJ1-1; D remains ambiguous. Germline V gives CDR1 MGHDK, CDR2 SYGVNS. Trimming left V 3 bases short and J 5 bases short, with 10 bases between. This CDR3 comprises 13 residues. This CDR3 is CASSEGRFTEAFF. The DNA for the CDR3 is TGTGCCAGCAGTGAGGGGAGATTTACTGAAGCTTTCTTT.

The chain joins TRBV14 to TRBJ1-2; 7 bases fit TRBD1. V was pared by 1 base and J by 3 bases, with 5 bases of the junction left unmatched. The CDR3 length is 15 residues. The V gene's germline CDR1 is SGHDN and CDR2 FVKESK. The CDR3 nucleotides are TGTGCCAGCAGCCAAGTCTACAGGGGCCACTATGGCTACACCTTC. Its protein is CASSQVYRGHYGYTF.

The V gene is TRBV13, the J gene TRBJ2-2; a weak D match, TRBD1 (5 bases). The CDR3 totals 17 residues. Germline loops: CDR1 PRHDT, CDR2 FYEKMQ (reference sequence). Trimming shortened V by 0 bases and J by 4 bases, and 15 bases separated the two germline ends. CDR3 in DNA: TGTGCCAGCAGCTTAGGCCTTTGGGGCGGTGGCACCGGGGAGCTGTTTTTT. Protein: CASSLGLWGGGTGELFF.

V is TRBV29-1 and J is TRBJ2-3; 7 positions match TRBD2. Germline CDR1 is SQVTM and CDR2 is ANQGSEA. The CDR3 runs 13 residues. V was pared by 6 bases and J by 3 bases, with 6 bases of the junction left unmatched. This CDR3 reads CSVTGEGTDTQYF. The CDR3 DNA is TGCAGCGTAACGGGGGAGGGTACAGATACGCAGTATTTT.

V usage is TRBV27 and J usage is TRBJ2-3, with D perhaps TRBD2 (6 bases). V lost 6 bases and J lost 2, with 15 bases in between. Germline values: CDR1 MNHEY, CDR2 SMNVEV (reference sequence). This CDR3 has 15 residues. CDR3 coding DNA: TGTGCCAGCAGACCTTGGGGGGAGATCACAGATACGCAGTATTTT. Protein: CASRPWGEITDTQYF.

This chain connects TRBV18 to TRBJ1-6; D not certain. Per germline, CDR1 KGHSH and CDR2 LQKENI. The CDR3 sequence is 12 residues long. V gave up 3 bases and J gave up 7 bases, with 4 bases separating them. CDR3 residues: CASSPGNSPLHF. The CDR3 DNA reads TGTGCCAGCTCACCGGGCAATTCACCCCTCCACTTT.

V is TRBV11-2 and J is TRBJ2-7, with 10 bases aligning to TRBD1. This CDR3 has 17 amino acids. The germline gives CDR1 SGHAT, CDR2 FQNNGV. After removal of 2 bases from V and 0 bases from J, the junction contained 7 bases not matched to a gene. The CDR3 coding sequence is TGTGCCAGCAGCTTAAGGGGGACAGGGGCTAGCTCCTACGAGCAGTACTTC. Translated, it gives CASSLRGTGASSYEQYF.